This T cell receptor beta chain was sequenced for a study of cytomegalovirus exposure and HLA in healthy donors. Study as a whole: The approximately 120 validation repertoires were reported in a later analysis to have been generated on the same platform as the roughly 720 first-cohort repertoires.

Whole-study results and caveats: One later analysis, an examination of the approximately 130 validation repertoires, found that first-cohort TCR clusters tended to co-occur in them. Cytomegalovirus association was listed for about 150 TCR beta chains. In vitro assays verified that three CMV-associated chains recognized CMV antigens specifically.

Clones were read by immunoSEQ multiplex PCR, and TCRdb kept only the in-frame ones, dropping some. The sample includes 110,000 to 150,000 clones, less than 95% of them seen just once. Remarks on this clone: What it binds is not known.

V was pared by 5 bases and J by 2 bases, with 5 bases of the junction left unmatched. The CDR3 totals 15 residues. CDR1 is MDHEN and CDR2 is SYDVKM in the germline V gene. The origin of this receptor is a man between 18 and 35 years old in good health and CMV-seropositive. The chain uses TRBV28 and TRBJ2-7; 11 bases align to TRBD1. Material for sequencing was PBMCs. CDR3 DNA: TGTGCCAGCAGTGTACCGGGACAGGGGGCCTACGAGCAGTACTTC. Encoded protein: CASSVPGQGAYEQYF.